These 31 T cell receptor beta chains were sequenced from one sample in a study of blood T cell repertoires in COVID-19. The assay was immunoSEQ multiplex PCR, and TCRdb's table has in-frame clones only and misses some. The sample contains under 60,000 clones, around nine tenths of which appear only once. Sequencing used peripheral blood. Receptor source: an older woman with COVID-19, enrolled during active disease.

The chain couples TRBV23-1 to TRBJ1-5, with 7 nucleotides matching TRBD1. TRBV23-1 is treated as an ORF (open reading frame) with a function not yet certain. The CDR3 spans 15 residues. Losses at the gene ends were 2 bases for V and 5 bases for J; bases not matched to a gene: 6. The CDR3 region is CASSQPTGWYQPQHF. The CDR3 nucleotides read TGCGCCAGCAGTCAACCGACAGGGTGGTATCAGCCCCAGCATTTT.

The V gene is TRBV29-1, the J gene TRBJ1-2; D gene uncertain. Germline V CDR1 and CDR2: SQVTM, ANQGSEA. The V end lost 2 bases, the J end lost 4 bases, and 5 bases lay between the germline ends. CDR3 size: 11 residues. This CDR3 is CSVERGYGYTF. The CDR3 coding sequence is TGCAGCGTTGAACGGGGCTATGGCTACACCTTC.

The CDR3 loop is CAWSPQQRTSYEQYF. As DNA, the CDR3 is TGTGCCTGGAGTCCACAGCAGCGGACCTCCTACGAGCAGTACTTC. The rearrangement uses TRBV30 and TRBJ2-7; possible D gene TRBD2, 5 bases. Germline V gives CDR1 GTSNPN, CDR2 SVGIG (reference sequence). The ends were cut back, 2 bases at V and 0 bases at J, with 14 bases in the middle. The CDR3 extends over 15 amino acids. Full variable domain (missing parts from reference TRBV30 and TRBJ2-7): SQTIHQWPATLVQPVGSPLSLECTVEGTSNPNLYWYRQAAGRGLQLLFYSVGIGQISSEVPQNLSASRPQDRQFILSSKKLLLSDSGFYLCAWSPQQRTSYEQYFGPGTRLTVT.

The chain is built from TRBV21-1 and TRBJ2-1; TRBD2, the D gene given by the table, was not confirmed from the DNA. TRBV21-1 is labeled a pseudogene. This CDR3 has 14 residues. CDR3 loop: CANLKRTGDNEQFF. The CDR3 bases are TGTGCCAACCTGAAGAGGACGGGGGACAATGAGCAGTTCTTC.

V usage is TRBV10-1 and J usage is TRBJ2-3; possibly TRBD1 for D (5 bases). The CDR3 extends over 18 amino acids. CDR1 WNHNN and CDR2 SYGVQD come from the germline V gene (reference sequence). The ends were cut back, 3 bases at V and 0 bases at J, with 19 bases in the middle. The CDR3: CASSELEYGAASTDTQYF. In DNA form, the CDR3 reads TGCGCCAGCAGTGAATTAGAGTATGGGGCAGCTAGCACAGATACGCAGTATTTT.

V usage is TRBV27 and J usage is TRBJ2-1; TRBD2 agrees at 10 bases. Trimming took 6 bases from V and 5 from J; bases not matched to a gene: 10. Germline CDR1 reads MNHEY; CDR2 reads SMNVEV (reference sequence). The CDR3 is 16 amino acids. CDR3 protein: CASRQGRTSGDNEQFF. The CDR3 DNA is TGTGCCAGCAGACAGGGGAGGACTAGCGGAGACAATGAGCAGTTCTTC.

V and J are TRBV6-4 and TRBJ2-3; TRBD1 matches 10 bases. This CDR3 contains 15 residues. CDR1 MRHNA and CDR2 SNTAGT come from the germline V gene. Unmatched junction bases numbered 0, after V lost 2 bases and J lost 1 base. Written as DNA, the CDR3 is TGTGCCAGCAGTGACGGGACAGGGGGCACAGATACGCAGTATTTT. This translates into CASSDGTGGTDTQYF.

The V and J genes are TRBV7-9 and TRBJ2-2, with D perhaps matching TRBD1 (6 bases). V was pared by 4 bases and J by 2 bases, with 17 bases between. This CDR3 is 17 amino acids long. Germline CDR1 is SEHNR and CDR2 is FQNEAQ (reference sequence). CDR3 loop: CASSSQQLQGNTGELFF. The CDR3 DNA follows: TGTGCCAGCAGCTCCCAGCAGCTACAGGGAAACACCGGGGAGCTGTTTTTT.

The chain recombines TRBV28 with TRBJ1-2; D may be TRBD1 (5 bases). This CDR3 is built from 12 residues. The germline V gene encodes CDR1 MDHEN and CDR2 SYDVKM. Trimming took off 4 bases at V and 8 bases at J, with 11 bases between the two ends. The CDR3: CASSSGLRGYTF. DNA of the CDR3: TGTGCCAGCAGTTCAGGGCTTAGGGGCTACACCTTC.

The chain joins TRBV10-3 to TRBJ2-5; 14 bases are shared with TRBD2. The CDR3 length is 15 residues. CDR1 ENHRY and CDR2 SYGVKD come from the germline V gene. Trimming removed 8 bases from V and 1 base from J; junction bases left unmatched: 3. The CDR3 region is CAIGLAGGLQETQYF. CDR3 nucleotide sequence: TGTGCCATCGGACTAGCGGGAGGACTCCAAGAGACCCAGTACTTC.

The rearrangement links TRBV28 to TRBJ2-1, with 7 bases matching TRBD2. Trimming removed 3 bases from V and 3 bases from J; junction bases left unmatched: 2. Per germline, CDR1 MDHEN and CDR2 SYDVKM. CDR3 length: 14 residues. The CDR3 coding sequence is TGTGCCAGCAGTTTGGGGAGGGGCTACAATGAGCAGTTCTTC. This translates into CASSLGRGYNEQFF.

On this clone: Mismatch with germline at one junction end may stem from a read error. The chain is built from TRBV11-2 and TRBJ1-2; TRBD1 matches at 7 bases. CDR1 and CDR2 from the germline V gene are SGHAT and FQNNGV. This CDR3 is built from 14 residues. The CDR3 sequence: CAGSLRQGDYGYTF. The CDR3 DNA sequence: TGTGCCGGCAGCCTTAGACAGGGAGACTATGGCTACACCTTC.

This CDR3 reads CASSQEGRSSYNEQFF. CDR3 bases: TGTGCCAGCAGCCAAGAGGGGCGTTCCTCCTACAATGAGCAGTTCTTC. This chain connects TRBV4-2 to TRBJ2-1; TRBD1 is a possible D gene (5 bases). The germline V gene encodes CDR1 LGHNA and CDR2 YNFKEQ. V lost 0 bases and J lost 0, with 9 bases in between. This CDR3 has 16 amino acids.

The genes are TRBV6-5 and TRBJ1-5; 7 bases match TRBD1. The length of the CDR3 is 15 residues. Looked up from germline, CDR1 is MNHEY and CDR2 is SVGAGI. V was clipped by 6 bases and J by 1 base; unmatched bases: 6. This CDR3 is CASRRQGSSNQPQHF. In DNA form, the CDR3 reads TGTGCCAGCAGGCGACAGGGTTCGAGCAATCAGCCCCAGCATTTT.

This chain connects TRBV7-9 to TRBJ1-1, with 8 bases aligning to TRBD1. The V gene's germline CDR1 is SEHNR and CDR2 FQNEAQ (reference sequence). The J segment lost 4 bases and the V segment lost 5 bases, leaving 9 bases of the junction unmatched. CDR3 length: 15 amino acids. The CDR3 loop is CASSLPDRDATEAFF. The CDR3 DNA reads as TGTGCCAGCAGCCTCCCGGACAGGGATGCCACTGAAGCTTTCTTT.

This chain uses TRBV6-5 with TRBJ1-5; D call uncertain. The germline CDR1 and CDR2 sequences are MNHEY and SVGAGI. CDR3 length equals 13 residues. The V gene lost 6 bases and the J gene lost 5 bases, with 11 bases spanning the gap. The CDR3 reads CASSPSSYQPQHF. DNA for the CDR3: TGTGCCAGCAGCCCAAGCTCTTATCAGCCCCAGCATTTT.

A few counts support this clone. The chain combines TRBV4-1 with TRBJ1-1; tentative D call: TRBD1 (5 bases). This CDR3 spans 15 amino acids. Per the germline V gene, CDR1 is MGHRA and CDR2 is YSYEKL. V shed 1 base and J shed 3 bases, with 12 bases lying between them. The CDR3 DNA follows: TGCGCCAGCAGCCAAGTAACAGGAAGATACACTGAAGCTTTCTTT. It yields the protein CASSQVTGRYTEAFF.

In nucleotides, the CDR3 is TGTGCCAGCAGCCAAGCAGGGGCCAAAGAGCAGTACTTC. Translated: CASSQAGAKEQYF. V gene TRBV3-1 (or the pseudogene TRBV3-2) combines with J gene TRBJ2-7; a weak D match, TRBD1 (6 bases). Germline lookup yields CDR1 LGHDT and CDR2 YNNKEL (reference sequence). Deletions cut 1 base from V and 7 bases from J, with 11 bases between. The CDR3 runs to 13 residues.

V is TRBV27 and J is TRBJ2-7; D may be TRBD2 (6 bases). The CDR3 is 13 residues long. Trimming pared 8 bases from V and 3 bases from J, leaving 14 bases between. Germline lookup yields CDR1 MNHEY and CDR2 SMNVEV (reference sequence). CDR3 in amino acids: CASRRGSNYEQYF. The DNA of the CDR3 is TGTGCCAGCCGACGGGGGAGCAACTACGAGCAGTACTTC.

The gene calls are TRBV30 and TRBJ2-7; 11 bases align to TRBD2. Germline V lookup: CDR1 GTSNPN, CDR2 SVGIG (reference sequence). The CDR3 totals 14 residues. V was pared by 4 bases and J by 3 bases, with 5 bases of the junction left unmatched. The CDR3 region has the DNA TGTGCCTGGACGACTAGCGGGATTTTCTACGAGCAGTACTTC. Protein product: CAWTTSGIFYEQYF.

This clone was seen a few times. The rearrangement links TRBV3-1 (or the pseudogene TRBV3-2) to TRBJ1-5, with no clear D. The V gene lost 1 base and the J gene lost 2 bases, with 12 bases spanning the gap. Per germline, CDR1 LGHDT and CDR2 YNNKEL (reference sequence). The CDR3 runs to 16 residues. CDR3 amino acids: CASSQGPLYGNQPQHF. The CDR3 DNA reads as TGTGCCAGCAGCCAAGGGCCTTTATATGGCAATCAGCCCCAGCATTTT.

The rearrangement links TRBV30 to TRBJ2-7; 7 positions agree with TRBD2. The ends lost 0 bases at V and 3 bases at J; junction bases unmatched: 8. The germline V gene encodes CDR1 GTSNPN and CDR2 SVGIG (reference sequence). The length of the CDR3 is 15 residues. CDR3 sequence reads: CAWSVGASGIYEQYF. The CDR3 bases are TGTGCCTGGAGTGTAGGGGCTAGCGGAATCTACGAGCAGTACTTC.

This clone was seen once. V and J are TRBV6-6 and TRBJ2-1, with TRBD2 as a possible D gene (6 bases). The CDR3 has 15 amino acids. From germline, CDR1 is MNHNY and CDR2 SVGAGI (reference sequence). V lost 7 bases and J 1 base, leaving 14 bases between the germline ends. CDR3 region: CASIATSRSYNEQFF. The CDR3 DNA sequence: TGTGCCAGCATCGCAACTAGCCGGTCCTACAATGAGCAGTTCTTC.

This clone was found a few times. V and J are TRBV19 and TRBJ2-1, with D possibly TRBD1 on 6 matching bases. Trimming shortened V by 7 bases and J by 7 bases, and 14 bases separated the two germline ends. Germline V gives CDR1 LNHDA, CDR2 SQIVND (reference sequence). The CDR3 loop spans 13 amino acids. CDR3 amino acids: CASTLTGPNEQFF. For the CDR3, the DNA is TGTGCCAGTACCCTTACAGGGCCTAATGAGCAGTTCTTC.

The rearrangement links TRBV5-1 to TRBJ2-5, with a possible D match to TRBD2 (5 bases). Trimming removed 4 bases at V and 1 base at J, with 8 bases between. The CDR3 spans 13 residues. Looked up from germline, CDR1 is SGHRS and CDR2 is YFSETQ. The CDR3 is CASSKGLQETQYF. The CDR3, as DNA: TGCGCCAGCAGCAAAGGACTCCAAGAGACCCAGTACTTC. Variable domain in full (rest from reference TRBV5-1 and TRBJ2-5): KAGVTQTPRYLIKTRGQQVTLSCSPISGHRSVSWYQQTPGQGLQFLFEYFSETQRNKGNFPGRFSGRQFSNSRSEMNVSTLELGDSALYLCASSKGLQETQYFGPGTRLLVL.

V is TRBV10-1 and J is TRBJ2-7, with TRBD2 matching over 13 bases. Germline CDR1 is WNHNN and CDR2 is SYGVQD (reference sequence). The CDR3 length is 20 residues. Unmatched junction bases numbered 13, after V lost 0 bases and J lost 2 bases. The CDR3 loop is CASSESNPGLAGTKPYEQYF. The CDR3 DNA is TGCGCCAGCAGTGAGTCGAATCCGGGACTAGCGGGAACTAAACCCTACGAGCAGTACTTC.

This sequence joins TRBV4-1 and TRBJ1-5, with a tentative D call TRBD1 (5 bases). V dropped 4 bases and J dropped 0 bases, with 13 bases sitting between them. The CDR3 length is 16 residues. The germline V gene encodes CDR1 MGHRA and CDR2 YSYEKL. The CDR3 DNA sequence: TGCGCCAGCAGCCCGGTCCTAGGGGATAGCAATCAGCCCCAGCATTTT. It codes for CASSPVLGDSNQPQHF.

This chain links TRBV29-1 with TRBJ1-1, with a weak D call TRBD1 (6 bases). The CDR3 is 15 residues long. V shed 5 bases and J shed 1 base, with 17 bases lying between them. Germline V CDR1 and CDR2: SQVTM, ANQGSEA. CDR3 DNA: TGCAGCGTTCCAGGGTGGGGACAACCGAACACTGAAGCTTTCTTT. Translating gives CSVPGWGQPNTEAFF.

J is TRBJ2-1 and V is TRBV4-1; D possibly corresponds to TRBD1 (6 bases). The CDR3 length is 14 residues. Germline V gene sequence: CDR1 MGHRA, CDR2 YSYEKL. The V and J ends lost 3 bases and 7 bases respectively, with 13 bases between them. CDR3 amino acids: CASSQGDDRNEQFF. The CDR3 bases are TGCGCCAGCAGCCAGGGAGATGACAGGAATGAGCAGTTCTTC.

The chain recombines TRBV7-8 with TRBJ2-7; 9 positions agree with TRBD2. J was trimmed by 3 bases and V by 3 bases; bases with no gene match: 9. This CDR3 has 16 amino acids. Germline V gene sequence: CDR1 SGHVS, CDR2 FQNEAQ. The DNA of the CDR3 is TGTGCCAGCAGCTTCCGGGGTAGCGGGAGTTTCTACGAGCAGTACTTC. Amino acid sequence: CASSFRGSGSFYEQYF.

The chain links TRBV5-1 to TRBJ2-5, with TRBD1 as a possible D gene (5 bases). Trimming removed 5 bases at V and 5 bases at J, with 13 bases between. Germline CDR1 SGHRS, CDR2 YFSETQ. The CDR3 covers 13 residues. CDR3 protein: CASSSQGTETQYF. The CDR3 DNA reads as TGCGCCAGCAGTTCCCAGGGCACGGAGACCCAGTACTTC.